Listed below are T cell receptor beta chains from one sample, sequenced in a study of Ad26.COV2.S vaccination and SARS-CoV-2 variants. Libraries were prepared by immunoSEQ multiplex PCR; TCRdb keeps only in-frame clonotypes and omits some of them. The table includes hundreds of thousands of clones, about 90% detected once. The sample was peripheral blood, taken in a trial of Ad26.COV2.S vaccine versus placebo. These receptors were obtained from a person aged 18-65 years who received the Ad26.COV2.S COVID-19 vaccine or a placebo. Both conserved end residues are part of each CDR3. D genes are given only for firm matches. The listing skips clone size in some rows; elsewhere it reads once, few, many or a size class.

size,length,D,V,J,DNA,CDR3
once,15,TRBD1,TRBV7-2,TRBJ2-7,TGTGCCAGCAGCTTACAGGGGGCGATGTCCTACGAGCAGTACTTC,CASSLQGAMSYEQYF
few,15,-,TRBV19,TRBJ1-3,TGTGCCAGTAAACCGACGGGTCGCTCTGGAAACACCATATATTTT,CASKPTGRSGNTIYF
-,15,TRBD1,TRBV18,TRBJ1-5,TGTGCCAGCTCACCAATGGCAGGGGGAAATCAGCCCCAGCATTTT,CASSPMAGGNQPQHF
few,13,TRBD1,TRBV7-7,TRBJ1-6,TGTGCCAGCAGCCCGCGACAGGGAGGACCCCTCCACTTT,CASSPRQGGPLHF
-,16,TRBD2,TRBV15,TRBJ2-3,TGTGCCACCAGCATAGGGGGCGGGAGGGGCACAGATACGCAGTATTTT,CATSIGGGRGTDTQYF
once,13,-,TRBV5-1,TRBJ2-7,TGCGCCAGCACTTCGGGGGCATCCTACGAGCAGTACTTC,CASTSGASYEQYF
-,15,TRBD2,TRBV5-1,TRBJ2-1,TGCGCCAGCAGTCCGCGGGAGGGTCCGGACAATGAGCAGTTCTTC,CASSPREGPDNEQFF
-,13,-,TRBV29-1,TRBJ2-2,TGCAGCGCCGGGACCACCGGGACCGGGGAGCTGTTTTTT,CSAGTTGTGELFF
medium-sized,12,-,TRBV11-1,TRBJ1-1,TGTGCCAGCAGCTTAGGGGTCACTGAAGCTTTCTTT,CASSLGVTEAFF
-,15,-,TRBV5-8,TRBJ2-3,TGTGCCAGCAGCTTTAGACGGATCAGCACAGATACGCAGTATTTT,CASSFRRISTDTQYF
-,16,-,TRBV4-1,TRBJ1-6,TGCGCCAGCAGGACGGCTAAGGGACTAGAAAATTCACCCCTCCACTTT,CASRTAKGLENSPLHF
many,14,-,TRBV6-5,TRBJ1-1,TGTGCCAGCAGTTACTTCGGGCTGAACACTGAAGCTTTCTTT,CASSYFGLNTEAFF
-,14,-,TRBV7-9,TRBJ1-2,TGTGCCAGCAGCTTAGTCGGGGGCAGCTATGGCTACACCTTC,CASSLVGGSYGYTF
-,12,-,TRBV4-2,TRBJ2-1,TGTGCCAGCAGCCAAGTGGGCAATGAGCAGTTCTTC,CASSQVGNEQFF
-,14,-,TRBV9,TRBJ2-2,TGTGCCAGCAGCCCCCTGTCGGGCACCGGGGAGCTGTTTTTT,CASSPLSGTGELFF
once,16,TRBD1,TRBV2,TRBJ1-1,TGTGCCAGCCAACTTATTGCGATCGGGACAGGGAAAGGGGCTTTCTTT,CASQLIAIGTGKGAFF
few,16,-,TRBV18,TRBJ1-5,TGTGCCAGCTCACCACCTTCCGCGGCAGGGACTCAGCCCCAGCATTTT,CASSPPSAAGTQPQHF
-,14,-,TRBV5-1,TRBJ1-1,TGCGCCAGCAGCTTACCCGGGACAAACACTGAAGCTTTCTTT,CASSLPGTNTEAFF
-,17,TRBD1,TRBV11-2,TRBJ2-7,TGTGCCAGCAGCTTTAGGGCGGTCTACAGGGGCTCCTACGAGCAGTACTTC,CASSFRAVYRGSYEQYF
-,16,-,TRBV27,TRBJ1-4,TGTGCCAGCAGTTTACTTATAGGGGGGGTGAGTGAAAAACTGTTTTTT,CASSLLIGGVSEKLFF
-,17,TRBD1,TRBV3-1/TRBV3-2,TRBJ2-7,TGTGCCAGCAGCCAAGTACCGAGCCCAAGGACAGGGAACGAGCAGTACTTC,CASSQVPSPRTGNEQYF
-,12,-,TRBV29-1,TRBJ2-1,TGCAGCCTCCGGAGGGGACCCAATGAGCAGTTCTTC,CSLRRGPNEQFF
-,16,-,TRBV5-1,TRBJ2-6,TGCGCCAGCAGCTGGAGTCCGGGATCTGGGGCCAACGTCCTGACTTTC,CASSWSPGSGANVLTF
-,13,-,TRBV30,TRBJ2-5,TGTGCCTGGAGTGTCAAGAACCGGGAGACCCAGTACTTC,CAWSVKNRETQYF
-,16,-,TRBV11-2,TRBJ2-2,TGTGCCAGCAGCTCCCAAGCGGGCATGAACACCGGGGAGCTGTTTTTT,CASSSQAGMNTGELFF
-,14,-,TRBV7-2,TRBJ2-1,TGTGCCAGCAGCCCACGGGAGTTTAAGGGTGAGCAGTTCTTC,CASSPREFKGEQFF
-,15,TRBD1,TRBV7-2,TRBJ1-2,TGTGCCAGCAGCGCCTCAGGGGGTGGTATAAGTGGCTACACCTTC,CASSASGGGISGYTF
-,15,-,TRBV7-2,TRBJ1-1,TGTGCCAGCAGCCCCGGGCCCAGGGGGAACACTGAAGCTTTCTTT,CASSPGPRGNTEAFF
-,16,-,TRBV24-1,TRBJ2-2,TGTGCCACCAGTGATTCGGCAGGGGTCCAACCCGGGGAGCTGTTTTTT,CATSDSAGVQPGELFF
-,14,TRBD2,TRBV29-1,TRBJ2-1,TGCAGCGTTGTAATAGCGGGTTCGGTCAATGAGCAGTTCTTC,CSVVIAGSVNEQFF
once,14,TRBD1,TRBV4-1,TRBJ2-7,TGCGCCAGCAGCAGAGGACAGGGATCCTACGAGCAGTACTTC,CASSRGQGSYEQYF
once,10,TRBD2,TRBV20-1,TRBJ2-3,TGCAGTGCCCCCTCGGGGGGGCAGTATTTT,CSAPSGGQYF
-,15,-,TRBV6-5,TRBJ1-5,TGTGCCAGCAGTTACGGCAGGGGAAGCAATCAGCCCCAGCATTTT,CASSYGRGSNQPQHF
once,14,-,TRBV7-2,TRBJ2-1,TGTGCCAGCAGCCGGGACCACGGCCCCTATGAGCAGTTCTTC,CASSRDHGPYEQFF
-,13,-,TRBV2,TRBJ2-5,TGTGCCAGCAGTGGCGTGGCGGAGGAGACCCAGTACTTC,CASSGVAEETQYF
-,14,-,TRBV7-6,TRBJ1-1,TGTGCCAGCAGCCTGGCAGGGGCTGACACTGAAGCTTTCTTT,CASSLAGADTEAFF
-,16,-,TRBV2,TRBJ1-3,TGTGCCAGCAGTGAAGGCAGGGCAGGCTCTGGAAACACCATATATTTT,CASSEGRAGSGNTIYF